One and the same sample provided the 20 T cell receptor beta chains below, sequenced in a study of T cell responses to AZD1222 COVID-19 vaccine. Sequenced by immunoSEQ multiplex PCR; TCRdb stores in-frame clones only, minus some. The sample includes around 140,000 clones, around nine tenths of them seen just once. The specimen comprised peripheral blood, sampled on day 0 of AZD1222 vaccination. These receptor sequences come from an adult in good health.

The chain recombines TRBV5-6 with TRBJ1-2; D may be TRBD1 (6 bases). V lost 4 bases, J lost 3 bases, and 13 bases lay in between. Germline CDR1 and CDR2: SGHDT and YYEEEE. The CDR3 extends over 14 amino acids. CDR3 DNA sequence: TGTGCCAGCAGCCGCCCCGCAGGGGACTATGGCTACACCTTC. Translation: CASSRPAGDYGYTF.

The chain is built from TRBV7-8 and TRBJ2-7, with D possibly matching TRBD1 (5 bases). Germline V gives CDR1 SGHVS, CDR2 FQNEAQ. V was pared by 3 bases and J by 6 bases, with 15 bases between. The CDR3 sequence is 14 residues long. As DNA, the CDR3 is TGTGCCAGCAGCTTGGGCAGGGTGGCAGCCGAGCAGTACTTC. Its protein is CASSLGRVAAEQYF.

The genes are TRBV18 and TRBJ2-3, with 7 bases that match TRBD2. This CDR3 contains 16 residues. Germline trimming cut 3 bases from V and 0 bases from J; bases unmatched to any gene: 6. In germline, CDR1 is KGHSH, CDR2 LQKENI. As DNA, the CDR3 is TGTGCCAGCTCACCCACACTAGCGACCAGCACAGATACGCAGTATTTT. Translated: CASSPTLATSTDTQYF.

The V call is TRBV7-8, the J call TRBJ2-7; maybe TRBD2 (6 bases). V dropped 4 bases and J dropped 2 bases, with 15 bases sitting between them. Germline assignment: CDR1 SGHVS and CDR2 FQNEAQ. The CDR3 is 15 residues long. CDR3 in amino acids: CASSSARDFTYEQYF. The CDR3 DNA reads as TGTGCCAGCAGCTCTGCCCGGGACTTCACCTACGAGCAGTACTTC.

The chain has TRBV24-1 and TRBJ2-5; no clear D gene. The germline CDR1 and CDR2 sequences are KGHDR and SFDVKD. The V gene lost 1 base and the J gene lost 5 bases, with 13 bases spanning the gap. The CDR3 consists of 15 residues. CDR3 amino acids: CATSDFSDLGETQYF. The DNA for the CDR3 is TGTGCCACCAGTGATTTTTCAGACCTGGGGGAGACCCAGTACTTC.

Regarding this clone: The junction differs from germline at one of its ends, possibly a read error. Other DNA sequences in the same sample also yield this CDR3. The V call is TRBV9, the J call TRBJ2-1; tentative D call: TRBD2 (5 bases). This CDR3 is 11 amino acids long. CDR1 and CDR2 (germline): SGDLS, YYNGEE. The CDR3 region is CASSLEDEQFF. In DNA form, the CDR3 reads TGTGCCAGCAGTCTGGAGGATGAACAGTTCTTC.

The sample holds one count of this clone. This chain uses TRBV27 with TRBJ1-2; D gene ambiguous. Between the trimmed V and J ends, which lost 6 bases and 7 bases, there was a span of 15 bases. The CDR3 totals 13 residues. Germline V gene lookup returns CDR1 MNHEY and CDR2 SMNVEV (reference sequence). CDR3 residues: CASSPYGISGYTF. The CDR3 DNA reads as TGTGCCAGCAGCCCCTACGGGATCTCTGGCTACACCTTC.

This sequence joins TRBV5-4 and TRBJ2-7; TRBD2 might be the D (5 bases). The CDR3 has 16 amino acids. Germline-derived CDR1 and CDR2 are SGHNT and YYREEE (reference sequence). Trimming took off 3 bases at V and 3 bases at J, with 19 bases between the two ends. CDR3: CASSSGPINRGYEQYF. The CDR3 DNA is TGTGCCAGCAGCTCCGGGCCGATTAATCGGGGCTACGAGCAGTACTTC. The whole variable domain, remainder taken from reference TRBV5-4 and TRBJ2-7, is ETGVTQSPTHLIKTRGQQVTLRCSSQSGHNTVSWYQQALGQGPQFIFQYYREEENGRGNFPPRFSGLQFPNYSSELNVNALELDDSALYLCASSSGPINRGYEQYFGPGTRLTVT.

Here the CDR3 DNA reads TGTGCCAGCAGCTCCGGGGGGGCTGAAGCTTTCTTT. Translating it yields CASSSGGAEAFF. The chain recombines TRBV5-6 with TRBJ1-1; TRBD1 might be the D (5 bases). The CDR3 extends over 12 amino acids. Germline V gene data show CDR1 as SGHDT and CDR2 as YYEEEE. Deletions cut 3 bases from V and 6 bases from J, with 9 bases between.

This clone was recorded once. The rearrangement uses TRBV5-1 and TRBJ1-3; D is ambiguous. The CDR3 length is 16 residues. The ends were cut back, 0 bases at V and 0 bases at J, with 10 bases in the middle. Germline lookup yields CDR1 SGHRS and CDR2 YFSETQ. The CDR3 here is CASSLVGRYSGNTIYF. For the CDR3, the DNA is TGCGCCAGCAGCTTGGTCGGACGTTACTCTGGAAACACCATATATTTT.

In this sample, this clone turned up once. The chain joins TRBV19 to TRBJ2-1; 11 nucleotides line up with TRBD2. Unmatched junction bases numbered 16, after V lost 7 bases and J lost 2 bases. Germline loops: CDR1 LNHDA, CDR2 SQIVND (reference sequence). The CDR3 loop spans 19 amino acids. The DNA of the CDR3 is TGTGCCAGTAACCCCAGGCCGGGGGTTAGCGGGGGGGCCTACAATGAGCAGTTCTTC. As protein: CASNPRPGVSGGAYNEQFF.

This clone was counted once. CDR3 amino acids: CATSDPRQGNQPQHF. The CDR3, as DNA: TGTGCCACCAGTGATCCTCGACAGGGCAATCAGCCCCAGCATTTT. The chain couples TRBV24-1 to TRBJ1-5; D is possibly TRBD1 (6 bases). The CDR3 runs to 15 residues. V was clipped by 3 bases and J by 2 bases, with 10 bases between them. Germline CDR1 is KGHDR and CDR2 is SFDVKD.

V usage is TRBV9 and J usage is TRBJ2-7, with D possibly TRBD2 on 6 matching bases. V lost 0 bases to trimming and J lost 1 base, with 11 bases between them. CDR1 is SGDLS, CDR2 YYNGEE, per germline. This CDR3 contains 15 residues. As DNA, the CDR3 is TGTGCCAGCAGCGTAGGGGCGGGGAGATCCTACGAGCAGTACTTC. This encodes CASSVGAGRSYEQYF.

The table lists this clone with a few counts. This sequence joins TRBV6-4 and TRBJ1-2, with D perhaps matching TRBD1 (6 bases). Germline CDR1 MRHNA, CDR2 SNTAGT. V was trimmed by 2 bases and J by 3 bases, leaving 13 bases between them. The CDR3 is 15 residues long. CDR3 sequence (DNA): TGTGCCAGCAGTGACGGGGCAGGGGTCGACTATGGCTACACCTTC. Translated: CASSDGAGVDYGYTF.

The V gene is TRBV28, the J gene TRBJ2-5; the D call may be TRBD1 or TRBD2 (6 bases each). Germline CDR1 MDHEN, CDR2 SYDVKM. The CDR3 loop spans 13 amino acids. V was trimmed by 2 bases and J by 5 bases, leaving 9 bases between them. The CDR3 loop is CASSLQGRETQYF. The CDR3 region has the DNA TGTGCCAGCAGTTTACAGGGGAGGGAGACCCAGTACTTC.

This clone was recorded once. The J gene is TRBJ2-2, the V gene TRBV6-4, with D unclear. Germline CDR1 is MRHNA and CDR2 is SNTAGT. V was pared by 0 bases and J by 7 bases, with 12 bases between. The CDR3 spans 15 residues. The CDR3 DNA reads as TGTGCCAGCAGTGACTCGAAGGATGGTGGCGGGGAGCTGTTTTTT. Translation gives CASSDSKDGGGELFF.

The V gene is TRBV28, the J gene TRBJ2-5, with D perhaps matching TRBD1 (5 bases). The length of the CDR3 is 13 residues. The V end lost 10 bases, the J end lost 4 bases, and 16 bases lay between the germline ends. Germline assignment: CDR1 MDHEN and CDR2 SYDVKM. The CDR3 spells CAITSRDRETQYF. CDR3 bases: TGTGCCATCACGTCCAGGGATCGAGAGACCCAGTACTTC. Based on the CDR3 plus reference TRBV28 and TRBJ2-5, the full variable domain is DVKVTQSSRYLVKRTGEKVFLECVQDMDHENMFWYRQDPGLGLRLIYFSYDVKMKEKGDIPEGYSVSREKKERFSLILESASTNQTSMYLCAITSRDRETQYFGPGTRLLVL.

The chain joins TRBV1 to TRBJ2-5; the DNA was not compared with TRBD1, the D call given in the table. TRBV1 has pseudogene status. The CDR3 is made up of 14 amino acids. CDR3 in amino acids: CTSSQIVRVETQYF. The CDR3 nucleotides read TGCACCAGCAGCCAAATTGTCAGGGTCGAGACCCAGTACTTC.

The chain carries TRBV19 and TRBJ2-2; D tentatively reads TRBD1 or TRBD2 (5 bases each). Germline CDR1 and CDR2: LNHDA and SQIVND (reference sequence). This CDR3 contains 15 residues. The V end lost 5 bases, the J end lost 4 bases, and 14 bases lay between the germline ends. In nucleotides, the CDR3 is TGTGCCAGTAGTGCCCGGGGTGGGGGCACCGGGGAGCTGTTTTTT. It encodes CASSARGGGTGELFF. Drawing the rest from reference TRBV19 and TRBJ2-2, the complete variable domain is DGGITQSPKYLFRKEGQNVTLSCEQNLNHDAMYWYRQDPGQGLRLIYYSQIVNDFQKGDIAEGYSVSREKKESFPLTVTSAQKNPTAFYLCASSARGGGTGELFFGEGSRLTVL.

The rearrangement links TRBV7-3 to TRBJ2-1, with 7 nucleotides matching TRBD2. There are 15 residues in the CDR3. V dropped 1 base and J dropped 8; count of bases not matched to a gene: 8. The germline gives CDR1 SGHTA, CDR2 FQGTGA. In nucleotides, the CDR3 is TGTGCCAGCAGCTTAATCCCTAGCGGACAAGATGAGCAGTTCTTC. It codes for CASSLIPSGQDEQFF.